This TCR beta chain was recorded in a study of radiotherapy plus CTLA-4 blockade in lung cancer. CDR3 length: 15 residues. Per the germline V gene, CDR1 is SGHAT and CDR2 is FQNNGV. V lost 7 bases, J lost 1 base, and 17 bases lay in between. Profiled with immunoSEQ multiplex PCR; TCRdb holds only in-frame clones, not every one. The table includes around 110,000 clones, under 90% detected once. The V and J genes are TRBV11-2 and TRBJ2-7; possibly TRBD2 for D (6 bases). The material was peripheral blood, obtained from a patient treated with radiotherapy plus ipilimumab. The receptor comes from a human donor with non-small cell lung cancer that progressed on radiotherapy plus ipilimumab. Some clones in this sample may be carry-over from other donors' samples. CDR3 bases: TGTGCCAGCAATAAGGAGGGCAGGCTATCCTACGAGCAGTACTTC. It is translated as CASNKEGRLSYEQYF.